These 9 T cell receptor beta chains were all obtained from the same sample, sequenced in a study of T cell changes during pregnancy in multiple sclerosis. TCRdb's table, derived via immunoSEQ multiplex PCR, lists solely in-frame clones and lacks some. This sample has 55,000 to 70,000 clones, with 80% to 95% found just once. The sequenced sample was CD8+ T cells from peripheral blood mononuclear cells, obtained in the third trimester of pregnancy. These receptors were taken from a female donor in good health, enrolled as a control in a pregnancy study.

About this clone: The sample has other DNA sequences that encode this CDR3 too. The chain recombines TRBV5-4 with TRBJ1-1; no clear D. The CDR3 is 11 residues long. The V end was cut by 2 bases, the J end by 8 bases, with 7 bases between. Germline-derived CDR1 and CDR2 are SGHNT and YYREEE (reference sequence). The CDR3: CASSLGGEAFF. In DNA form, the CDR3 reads TGTGCCAGCAGCTTAGGAGGGGAAGCTTTCTTT.

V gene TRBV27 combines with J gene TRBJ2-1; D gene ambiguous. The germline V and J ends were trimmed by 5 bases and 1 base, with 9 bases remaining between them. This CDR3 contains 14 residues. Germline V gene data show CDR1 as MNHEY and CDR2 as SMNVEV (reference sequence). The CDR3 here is CASSMQDSYNEQFF. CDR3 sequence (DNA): TGTGCCAGCAGTATGCAGGATTCCTACAATGAGCAGTTCTTC.

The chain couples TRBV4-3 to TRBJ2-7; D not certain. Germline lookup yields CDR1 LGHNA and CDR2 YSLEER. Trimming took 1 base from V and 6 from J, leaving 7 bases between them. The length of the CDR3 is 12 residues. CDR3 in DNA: TGCGCCAGCAGCCAAGGTAGTGGCGAGCAGTACTTC. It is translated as CASSQGSGEQYF.

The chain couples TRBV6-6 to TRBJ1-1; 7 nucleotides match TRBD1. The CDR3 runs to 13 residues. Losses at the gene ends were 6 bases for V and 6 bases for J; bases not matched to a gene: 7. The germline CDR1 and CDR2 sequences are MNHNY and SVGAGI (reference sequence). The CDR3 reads CASRSRDSPEAFF. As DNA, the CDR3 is TGTGCCAGCAGATCCCGGGACAGTCCTGAAGCTTTCTTT.

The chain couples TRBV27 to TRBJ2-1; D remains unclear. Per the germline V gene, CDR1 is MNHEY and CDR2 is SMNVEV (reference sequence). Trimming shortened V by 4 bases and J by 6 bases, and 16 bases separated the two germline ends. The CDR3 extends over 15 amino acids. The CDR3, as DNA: TGTGCCAGCAGTTCAGTTTCATATTCCGTCAATGAGCAGTTCTTC. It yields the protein CASSSVSYSVNEQFF.

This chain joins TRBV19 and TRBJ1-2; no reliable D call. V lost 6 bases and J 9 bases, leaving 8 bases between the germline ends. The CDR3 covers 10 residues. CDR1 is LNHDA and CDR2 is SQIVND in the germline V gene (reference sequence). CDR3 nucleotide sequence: TGTGCCAGTAGCGAGGGCAGCTACACCTTC. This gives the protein CASSEGSYTF.

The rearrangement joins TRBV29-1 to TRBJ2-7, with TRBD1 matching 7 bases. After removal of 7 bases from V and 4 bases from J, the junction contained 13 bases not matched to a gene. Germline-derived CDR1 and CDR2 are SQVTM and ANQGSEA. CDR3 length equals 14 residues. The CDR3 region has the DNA TGCAGCGCGCCCTCTCGGGACAGACCTTACGAGCAGTACTTC. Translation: CSAPSRDRPYEQYF.

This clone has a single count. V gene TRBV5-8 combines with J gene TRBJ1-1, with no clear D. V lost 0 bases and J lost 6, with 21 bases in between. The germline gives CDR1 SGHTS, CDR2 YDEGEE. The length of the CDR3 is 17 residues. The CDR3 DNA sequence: TGTGCCAGCAGCTTGGACATTAAGACACGCTGGGCCGCTGAAGCTTTCTTT. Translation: CASSLDIKTRWAAEAFF.

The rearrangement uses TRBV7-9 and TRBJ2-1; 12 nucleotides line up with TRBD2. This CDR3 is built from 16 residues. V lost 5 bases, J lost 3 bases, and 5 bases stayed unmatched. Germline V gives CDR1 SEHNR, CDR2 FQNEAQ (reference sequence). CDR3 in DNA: TGTGCCAGCAGCCCTAGCGGGGGGGTTTACTACAATGAGCAGTTCTTC. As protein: CASSPSGGVYYNEQFF. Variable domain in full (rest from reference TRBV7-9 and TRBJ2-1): DTGVSQNPRHKITKRGQNVTFRCDPISEHNRLYWYRQTLGQGPEFLTYFQNEAQLEKSRLLSDRFSAERPKGSFSTLEIQRTEQGDSAMYLCASSPSGGVYYNEQFFGPGTRLTVL.